These 2 T cell receptor beta chains came from one sample sequenced in a study of blood T cell repertoires in COVID-19. Clones were read by immunoSEQ multiplex PCR, and TCRdb kept only the in-frame ones, dropping some. This table has a few hundred thousand clones, roughly 89% appearing once. Sequencing input: peripheral blood. All receptors come from a woman in her 30s with COVID-19, enrolled during active disease.

V is TRBV6-5 and J is TRBJ1-1; D is uncertain. The CDR3 extends over 15 amino acids. Germline CDR1 and CDR2: MNHEY and SVGAGI. The V end was cut by 4 bases, the J end by 0 bases, with 12 bases between. Here the CDR3 reads CASSSTPVMNTEAFF. The CDR3 nucleotides are TGTGCCAGCAGTTCGACACCGGTCATGAACACTGAAGCTTTCTTT.

The V gene is TRBV19, the J gene TRBJ1-1, with 9 bases that match TRBD1. J was trimmed by 3 bases and V by 7 bases; bases with no gene match: 6. The CDR3 runs 14 residues. CDR1 is LNHDA, CDR2 SQIVND, per germline (reference sequence). CDR3 bases: TGTGCCAGTACCCGCCGGGACAGGGACACTGAAGCTTTCTTT. The encoded protein is CASTRRDRDTEAFF.